This T cell receptor beta chain was captured by sequencing in a study of blood T cell repertoires in COVID-19. Study summary: Italy, Spain and the United States were the sources of the convalescent and acute COVID-19 samples. Sources were T cells, B-cell-depleted T cells, or PBMCs; the material itself was cDNA or gDNA.

Per the study methods: Estimated nucleated cell counts came from reference gene primer amplification. Measured with immunoSEQ multiplex PCR; TCRdb has only the in-frame clones, and not every one. From that table come the V and J calls and clone size; the DNA was used to work out D and trimming. The data show roughly 48,000 clones, around 83% seen once. The V end was cut by 0 bases, the J end by 5 bases, with 14 bases between. Germline loops: CDR1 LNHNV, CDR2 YYDKDF (reference sequence). CDR3 length: 16 amino acids. This clone was picked up one time. J is TRBJ1-5 and V is TRBV15; D possibly corresponds to TRBD1 (5 bases). The TCR sequence derives from a human donor in a cohort sampled during active COVID-19. The sample comprised peripheral blood. CDR3 region: CATSRDLVGGDQPQHF. The CDR3 DNA is TGTGCCACCAGCAGAGATCTTGTGGGGGGGGATCAGCCCCAGCATTTT.